The clone carrying this T cell receptor beta chain ranks as medium-sized (0.01 to 0.1%). What it binds is not known. Amplification of TCR beta used genomic DNA extracted from peripheral blood. The sample originates from a study of T cell repertoires in aging, cancer and after chemotherapy. Study-wide context: The whole study produced a dataset of several million TCR reads.

Study results and caveats: Across the chemotherapy interval, each cancer cohort showed higher median generation probability, suggesting thymic rebound.

CDR1 is LNHNV, CDR2 YYDKDF, per germline (reference sequence). CDR3 length: 19 amino acids. V lost 0 bases and J 2 bases, leaving 19 bases between the germline ends. Multiplex touch-down PCR with TRB-A/B primers amplified rearranged V-D-J TRB sequences. MiXCR, applied by TCRdb to the multiplex PCR reads, yields one record per CDR3 protein. Of around 13,000 distinct CDR3 sequences listed, 35% to 45% are singletons. This receptor was identified in a human donor in good health. The donor label of this sample is uncertain. The chain combines TRBV15 with TRBJ2-2; a weak D match, TRBD2 (5 bases). Input material: blood. This CDR3 reads CATSRDSRHIGGNTGELFF. CDR3 bases: TGTGCCACCAGCAGAGATAGTCGGCACATAGGAGGAAACACCGGGGAGCTGTTTTTT.